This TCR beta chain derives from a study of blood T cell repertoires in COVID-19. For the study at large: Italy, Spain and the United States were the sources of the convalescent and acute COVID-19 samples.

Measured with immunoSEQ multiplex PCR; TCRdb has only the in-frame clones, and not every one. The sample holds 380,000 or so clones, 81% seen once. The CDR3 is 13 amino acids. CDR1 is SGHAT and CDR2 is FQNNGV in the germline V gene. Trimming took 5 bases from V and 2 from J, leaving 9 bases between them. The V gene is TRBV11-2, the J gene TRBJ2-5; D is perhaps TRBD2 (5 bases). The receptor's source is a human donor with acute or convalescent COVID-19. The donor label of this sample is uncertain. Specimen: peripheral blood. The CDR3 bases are TGTGCCAGCAGCGTAAGCGGACAAGAGACCCAGTACTTC. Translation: CASSVSGQETQYF.